A single sample gave rise to the 25 T cell receptor beta chains below, sequenced in a study of identical twins (TCRdb year 2016). The receptor library was made with 5' RACE. The sequencer listed for this sample is Illumina HiSeq 2000. TCRdb passed the public sequencing reads through fastp at Q25 and MiXCR, retaining productive beta sequences. Each record represents a unique CDR3 protein, reported with the most common genes and DNA among its rows. This sample has about 720,000 distinct CDR3 sequences in its table, and 8.6% of those were observed once. Clones ranked in the top ten supply roughly 0.97% of the sample. These data were likewise used in another study, on yellow fever vaccine responses in identical twins.

Sample: PBMCs. Source of these receptors: a woman under 30 in good health.

This clonotype was found many times. V usage is TRBV6-2 or TRBV6-3 and J usage is TRBJ2-2, with a weak D call TRBD1 (5 bases). There are 14 residues in the CDR3. CDR1 is MNHEY and CDR2 is SVGEGT in the germline V gene. V gave up 5 bases and J gave up 0 bases, with 7 bases separating them. Written as DNA, the CDR3 is TGTGCCAGCAGTCAGACAGCGAACACCGGGGAGCTGTTTTTT. This sequence encodes CASSQTANTGELFF.

This clonotype was detected a few times. J is TRBJ2-1 and V is TRBV6-2 or TRBV6-3, with 10 bases that match TRBD2. Trimming cost V 2 bases and J 2 bases; bases outside gene matches: 6. The CDR3 spans 17 residues. Germline V gene lookup returns CDR1 MNHEY and CDR2 SVGEGT. CDR3 sequence (DNA): TGTGCCAGCAGTTACGATACCCTAGCGGGAGCCTACAATGAGCAGTTCTTC. Amino acid sequence: CASSYDTLAGAYNEQFF.

This clonotype was seen more than once but under ten times. The rearrangement joins TRBV6-5 to TRBJ2-7; D is uncertain. CDR1 and CDR2 (germline): MNHEY, SVGAGI. Trimming took off 1 base at V and 0 bases at J, with 13 bases between the two ends. This CDR3 contains 16 residues. The CDR3 region is CASSYFAARSSYEQYF. CDR3 coding DNA: TGTGCCAGCAGTTACTTTGCGGCCAGGAGCTCCTACGAGCAGTACTTC.

The V gene is TRBV25-1, the J gene TRBJ2-2; possibly TRBD2 for D (5 bases). The CDR3 loop spans 13 amino acids. The V gene's germline CDR1 is MGHDK and CDR2 SYGVNS. Trimming shortened V by 2 bases and J by 11 bases, and 12 bases separated the two germline ends. Here the CDR3 reads CASSEVRTGELFF. In DNA, the CDR3 is TGTGCCAGCAGTGAAGTTAGGACTGGAGAGCTGTTTTTT.

V is TRBV11-3 and J is TRBJ2-3, with D possibly matching TRBD2 (5 bases). CDR1 SGHNT and CDR2 YENEEA come from the germline V gene. V was pared by 0 bases and J by 2 bases, with 9 bases between. The CDR3 is 15 residues long. In DNA, the CDR3 is TGTGCCAGCAGCTTAGACGGACTCTACACAGATACGCAGTATTTT. Protein product: CASSLDGLYTDTQYF.

The CDR3 nucleotides are TGCAGTGCTGCCACAGATACGCAGTATTTT. As protein: CSAATDTQYF. The rearrangement links TRBV20-1 to TRBJ2-3; D gene unclear. V was trimmed by 5 bases and J by 2 bases, leaving 2 bases between them. Per the germline V gene, CDR1 is DFQATT and CDR2 is SNEGSKA (reference sequence). CDR3 length: 10 residues.

V usage is TRBV12-5 and J usage is TRBJ1-2; 10 bases map to TRBD1. V was pared by 0 bases and J by 8 bases, with 18 bases of the junction left unmatched. In germline, CDR1 is LGHNT, CDR2 FRNRAP. This CDR3 comprises 19 residues. CDR3 DNA sequence: TGTGCTAGTGGTTTGGTTCAGAGGGACAGGGGAAACCCGCCGGACGGCTACACCTTC. This codes for CASGLVQRDRGNPPDGYTF.

This clonotype was found a few times. The chain links TRBV20-1 to TRBJ1-2, with D perhaps matching TRBD1 (5 bases). The germline V gene has CDR1 DFQATT and CDR2 SNEGSKA (reference sequence). The germline V and J ends were trimmed by 3 bases and 8 bases, with 13 bases remaining between them. The CDR3 loop spans 12 amino acids. CDR3 protein: CSARQGVVGYTF. CDR3 nucleotides: TGCAGTGCTAGGCAGGGAGTTGTCGGCTACACCTTC.

This clonotype was found a few times. This chain joins TRBV9 and TRBJ2-5; 7 bases agree with TRBD1. The V and J ends lost 3 bases and 7 bases, in that order; junction bases with no gene match: 9. The CDR3 has 14 amino acids. Germline CDR1 and CDR2: SGDLS and YYNGEE. In DNA form, the CDR3 reads TGTGCCAGCAGCGCCCGGGACAGCGCCGGGACCCAGTACTTC. Its protein product is CASSARDSAGTQYF.

This clonotype showed up many times. The chain couples TRBV5-1 to TRBJ2-5, with TRBD1 matching over 11 bases. The germline CDR1 and CDR2 sequences are SGHRS and YFSETQ. The CDR3 covers 17 residues. After removal of 4 bases from V and 1 base from J, the junction contained 9 bases not matched to a gene. This chain's CDR3 is CASSQWTGGYGQETQYF. For the CDR3, the DNA is TGCGCCAGCAGCCAATGGACAGGGGGCTACGGCCAAGAGACCCAGTACTTC.

This clonotype was counted at least ten times. J is TRBJ2-5 and V is TRBV5-1, with TRBD2 matching over 7 bases. The V and J ends lost 4 bases and 2 bases, in that order; junction bases with no gene match: 5. This CDR3 has 14 amino acids. CDR1 and CDR2 (germline): SGHRS, YFSETQ. The CDR3 spells CASSTASGQETQYF. Written as DNA, the CDR3 is TGCGCCAGCAGCACCGCTAGCGGACAAGAGACCCAGTACTTC.

CDR3 sequence (DNA): TGCGCCAGCAGCTCCCCAATTGCGGTGGAGGAGCAGTTCTTC. Translation gives CASSSPIAVEEQFF. This chain uses TRBV5-1 with TRBJ2-1, with unresolved D. Germline V CDR1 and CDR2: SGHRS, YFSETQ. The CDR3 covers 14 residues. Trimming pared 3 bases from V and 10 bases from J, leaving 17 bases between.

The chain links TRBV27 to TRBJ2-7; perhaps TRBD1 as D (6 bases). Germline loops: CDR1 MNHEY, CDR2 SMNVEV (reference sequence). This CDR3 has 15 residues. V lost 5 bases and J 0 bases, leaving 14 bases between the germline ends. CDR3 sequence: CASSANRDLSYEQYF. CDR3 coding DNA: TGTGCCAGCAGTGCGAACAGGGATCTCTCCTACGAGCAGTACTTC.

The sample holds a few counts of this clonotype. J is TRBJ2-4 and V is TRBV20-1; D is perhaps TRBD1 (6 bases). The CDR3 has 16 residues. Per the germline V gene, CDR1 is DFQATT and CDR2 is SNEGSKA (reference sequence). V was shortened by 6 bases and J by 0 bases, with 18 bases between the two germline ends. In DNA, the CDR3 is TGCAGTGCAACGGGACGGGACACCTTAGCCAAAAACATTCAGTACTTC. Protein sequence: CSATGRDTLAKNIQYF.

This clonotype was counted only a few times. The chain joins TRBV6-1 to TRBJ2-2, with 14 bases matching TRBD2. Germline trimming cut 6 bases from V and 6 bases from J; bases unmatched to any gene: 3. This CDR3 contains 15 residues. The V gene's germline CDR1 is MNHNS and CDR2 SASEGT. CDR3 nucleotides: TGTGCCAGCAGAGGGACTAGCGGGAGACCCGGGGAGCTGTTTTTT. This gives the protein CASRGTSGRPGELFF.

This clonotype was seen a handful of times. This rearrangement joins TRBV5-5 to TRBJ2-7; 8 bases map to TRBD1. The germline gives CDR1 SGHKS, CDR2 YYEKEE (reference sequence). Trimming at V came to 4 bases and at J to 9 bases, leaving 9 bases not matched to a gene. The CDR3 is made up of 13 amino acids. Here the CDR3 reads CASSLGQGPWQYF. The CDR3 DNA reads as TGTGCCAGCAGCCTCGGACAGGGCCCTTGGCAGTACTTC.

The chain carries TRBV6-5 and TRBJ2-3; D gene unclear. Between the trimmed V and J ends, which lost 2 bases and 4 bases, there was a span of 10 bases. Looked up from germline, CDR1 is MNHEY and CDR2 is SVGAGI. The CDR3 sequence is 14 residues long. This CDR3 is CASSYGPVADTQYF. CDR3 sequence (DNA): TGTGCCAGCAGTTACGGACCCGTGGCAGATACGCAGTATTTT.

This clonotype appeared a few times. The rearrangement uses TRBV5-6 and TRBJ2-7; D is possibly TRBD1 (6 bases). The germline V and J ends were trimmed by 1 base and 9 bases, with 11 bases remaining between them. Looked up from germline, CDR1 is SGHDT and CDR2 is YYEEEE. The CDR3 runs to 12 residues. CDR3 amino acids: CASSLSGVGQYF. The CDR3 region has the DNA TGTGCCAGCAGCTTGTCAGGGGTAGGGCAGTACTTC. Together with reference TRBV5-6 and TRBJ2-7, the CDR3 gives the full variable domain: DAGVTQSPTHLIKTRGQQVTLRCSPKSGHDTVSWYQQALGQGPQFIFQYYEEEERQRGNFPDRFSGHQFPNYSSELNVNALLLGDSALYLCASSLSGVGQYFGPGTRLTVT.

V and J are TRBV6-2 or TRBV6-3 and TRBJ2-7, with D possibly TRBD2 on 6 matching bases. CDR1 and CDR2 (germline): MNHEY, SVGEGT. V shed 5 bases and J shed 7 bases, with 24 bases lying between them. The CDR3 consists of 16 residues. The DNA of the CDR3 is TGTGCCAGCAGTCGCGTGGGATTAGCGGACCCTCATGAGCAGTACTTC. Amino acids: CASSRVGLADPHEQYF.

This clonotype has a handful of counts. V gene TRBV15 combines with J gene TRBJ2-6; D is undetermined. CDR1 LNHNV and CDR2 YYDKDF come from the germline V gene (reference sequence). The V and J ends lost 8 bases and 0 bases respectively, with 8 bases between them. CDR3 length equals 14 residues. The CDR3 reads CATSEASGANVLTF. CDR3 in DNA: TGTGCCACCTCTGAGGCCTCTGGGGCCAACGTCCTGACTTTC.

This clonotype was counted a few times. The chain carries TRBV24-1 and TRBJ2-2; a weak D match, TRBD1 (5 bases). The CDR3 length is 14 residues. CDR1 KGHDR and CDR2 SFDVKD come from the germline V gene. The ends were cut back, 7 bases at V and 3 bases at J, with 11 bases in the middle. This CDR3 reads CATRGLADTGELFF. In DNA, the CDR3 is TGTGCCACCAGGGGGCTTGCGGACACCGGGGAGCTGTTTTTT.

This clonotype was found a few times. The CDR3 is CASSQDSYARQETQYF. The CDR3 DNA reads TGCGCCAGCAGCCAAGATTCATACGCTAGGCAAGAGACCCAGTACTTC. The chain uses TRBV4-3 and TRBJ2-5; D remains ambiguous. Germline loops: CDR1 LGHNA, CDR2 YSLEER. This CDR3 comprises 16 residues. Trimming took 0 bases from V and 2 from J, leaving 13 bases between them.

The CDR3 bases are TGTGCCAGCAGCTTAACGGCCCTGAGTACAGATACGCAGTATTTT. This sequence encodes CASSLTALSTDTQYF. The chain joins TRBV7-3 to TRBJ2-3; D is uncertain. From germline, CDR1 is SGHTA and CDR2 FQGTGA. The CDR3 covers 15 residues. Trimming took off 0 bases at V and 3 bases at J, with 10 bases between the two ends.

This clonotype appeared a few times. The chain recombines TRBV4-2 with TRBJ2-7, with a weak D call TRBD1 (6 bases). Germline CDR1 is LGHNA and CDR2 is YNFKEQ. The CDR3 sequence is 15 residues long. V dropped 0 bases and J dropped 1 base, with 10 bases sitting between them. CDR3 loop: CASSQEQGGSYEQYF. For the CDR3, the DNA is TGTGCCAGCAGCCAAGAACAAGGGGGATCCTACGAGCAGTACTTC.

This clonotype appeared a few times. CDR3 protein: CSVESTGTGNYEQYF. The CDR3 DNA sequence: TGCAGCGTTGAGTCAACCGGGACAGGGAATTACGAGCAGTACTTC. The chain couples TRBV29-1 to TRBJ2-7, with 9 bases matching TRBD1. CDR3 length: 15 residues. CDR1 is SQVTM, CDR2 ANQGSEA, per germline. V shed 3 bases and J 4 bases; nucleotides not matched to a gene: 10.